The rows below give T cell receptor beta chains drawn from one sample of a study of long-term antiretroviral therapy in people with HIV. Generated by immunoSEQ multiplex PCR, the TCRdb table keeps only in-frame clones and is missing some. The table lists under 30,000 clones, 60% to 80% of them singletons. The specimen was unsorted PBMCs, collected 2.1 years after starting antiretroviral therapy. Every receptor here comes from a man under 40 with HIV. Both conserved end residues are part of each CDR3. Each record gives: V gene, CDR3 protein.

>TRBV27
CASSFLGTDEKLFF
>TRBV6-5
CASSSGTGNYGYTF
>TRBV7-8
CASSSDFRVYEQYF
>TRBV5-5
CASSDGTGINQPQHF
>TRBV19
CASSMARPTSGIYNEQFF
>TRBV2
CAISRDRGSVTQYF
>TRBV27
CASSAGQGSVQYF
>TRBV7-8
CASSLGDRRNEQFF
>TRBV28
CASSIRLAGTKNIQYF
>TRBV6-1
CASSIKAGNTEAFF
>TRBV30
CAWRDIGGYTF
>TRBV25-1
CASRQGQTGNTIYF
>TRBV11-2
CASTPMGQGAYEQYF
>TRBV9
CASSDRLINEQFF
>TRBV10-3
CAISDPGQGPQKLFF
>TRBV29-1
CSVERQGGLTEAFF
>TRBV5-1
CASSSDSTRSYNEQFF